These 3 T cell receptor beta chains originate from one sample sequenced in a study of shared clonotypes between healthy human individuals. The data were produced by immunoSEQ multiplex PCR, yet TCRdb's version contains in-frame clones alone and is incomplete. Seen here are some 2.1 million clones, about 95% observed once, and the top ten hold roughly 1%. Naive CD8 isolation took CD45RO-negative cells positively selected for CCR7 and excluded terminally differentiated effector memory CD45RA+ cells. Sequencing was carried out using naive CD8+ T cells sorted from blood. Source of these receptors: a man aged 18 to 30 in good health.

This chain connects TRBV9 to TRBJ1-1, with D tentatively TRBD1 (6 bases). Trimming stripped 4 bases from V and 4 bases from J, with 23 bases between. Germline CDR1 SGDLS, CDR2 YYNGEE. This CDR3 is built from 17 residues. This chain's CDR3 is CASSTPLQGGGFTEAFF. CDR3 bases: TGTGCCAGCAGCACCCCTCTTCAAGGGGGAGGGTTCACTGAAGCTTTCTTT.

The chain links TRBV7-6 to TRBJ2-7, with TRBD1 matching over 7 bases. The length of the CDR3 is 16 residues. CDR1 is SGHVS, CDR2 FNYEAQ, per germline. V lost 2 bases and J lost 6; bases outside the gene matches: 13. CDR3 residues: CASSLYGSGGVGEQYF. The CDR3 DNA reads TGTGCCAGCAGCTTATACGGATCAGGGGGAGTGGGCGAGCAGTACTTC.

CDR3 sequence reads: CASHAPPQGTYEQYF. CDR3 coding DNA: TGTGCCAGCCACGCGCCCCCTCAGGGAACCTACGAGCAGTACTTC. V and J are TRBV5-6 and TRBJ2-7, with a tentative D call TRBD1 (5 bases). Trimming pared 7 bases from V and 2 bases from J, leaving 19 bases between. The germline gives CDR1 SGHDT, CDR2 YYEEEE. There are 15 residues in the CDR3.